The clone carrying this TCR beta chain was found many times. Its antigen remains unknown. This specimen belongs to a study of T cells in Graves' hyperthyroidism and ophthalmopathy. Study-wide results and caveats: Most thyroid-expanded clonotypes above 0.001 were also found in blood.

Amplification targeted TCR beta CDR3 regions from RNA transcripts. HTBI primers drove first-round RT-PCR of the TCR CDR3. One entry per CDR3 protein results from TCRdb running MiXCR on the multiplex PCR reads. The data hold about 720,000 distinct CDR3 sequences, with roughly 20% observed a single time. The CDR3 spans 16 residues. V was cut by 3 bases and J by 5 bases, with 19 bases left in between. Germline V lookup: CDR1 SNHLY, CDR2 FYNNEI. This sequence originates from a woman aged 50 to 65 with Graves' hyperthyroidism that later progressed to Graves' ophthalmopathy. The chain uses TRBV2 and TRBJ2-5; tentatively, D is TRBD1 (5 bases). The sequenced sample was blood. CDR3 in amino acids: CASSDWTTTQGETQYF. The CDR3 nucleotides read TGTGCCAGCAGTGATTGGACAACAACCCAAGGGGAGACCCAGTACTTC.